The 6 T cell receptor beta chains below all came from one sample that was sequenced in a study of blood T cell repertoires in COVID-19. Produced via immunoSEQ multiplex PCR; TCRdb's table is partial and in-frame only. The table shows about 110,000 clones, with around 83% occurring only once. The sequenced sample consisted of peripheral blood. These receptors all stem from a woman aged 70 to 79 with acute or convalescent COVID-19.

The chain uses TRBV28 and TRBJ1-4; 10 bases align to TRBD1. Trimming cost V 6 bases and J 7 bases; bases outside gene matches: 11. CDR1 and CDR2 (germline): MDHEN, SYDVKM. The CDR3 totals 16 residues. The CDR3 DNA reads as TGTGCCAGCAGCCAACTCATGACAGGGGGCAGTGAAAAACTGTTTTTT. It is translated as CASSQLMTGGSEKLFF.

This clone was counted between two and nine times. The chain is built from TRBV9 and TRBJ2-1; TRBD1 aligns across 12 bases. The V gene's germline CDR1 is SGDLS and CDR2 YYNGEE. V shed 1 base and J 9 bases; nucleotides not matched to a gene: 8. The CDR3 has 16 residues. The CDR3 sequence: CASSVRDRGPTGEQFF. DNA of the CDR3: TGTGCCAGCAGCGTACGGGACAGGGGGCCAACGGGTGAGCAGTTCTTC.

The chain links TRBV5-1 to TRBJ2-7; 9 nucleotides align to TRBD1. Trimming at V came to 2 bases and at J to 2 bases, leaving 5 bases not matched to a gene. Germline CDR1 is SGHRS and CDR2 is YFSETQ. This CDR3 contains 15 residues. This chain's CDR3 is CASSLSGTGTYEQYF. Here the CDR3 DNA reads TGCGCCAGCAGCTTATCCGGGACAGGGACCTACGAGCAGTACTTC.

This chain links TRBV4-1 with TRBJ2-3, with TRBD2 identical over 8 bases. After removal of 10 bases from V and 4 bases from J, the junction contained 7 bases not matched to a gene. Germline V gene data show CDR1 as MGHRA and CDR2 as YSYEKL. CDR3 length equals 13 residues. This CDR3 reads CATGGVEADTQYF. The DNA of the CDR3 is TGCGCCACCGGGGGGGTTGAGGCAGATACGCAGTATTTT.

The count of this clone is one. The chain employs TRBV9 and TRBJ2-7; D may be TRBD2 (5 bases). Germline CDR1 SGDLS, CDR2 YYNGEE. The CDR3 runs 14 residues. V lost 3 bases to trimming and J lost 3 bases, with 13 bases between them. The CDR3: CASSGRAGGYEQYF. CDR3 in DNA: TGTGCCAGCAGCGGCCGGGCAGGAGGCTACGAGCAGTACTTC. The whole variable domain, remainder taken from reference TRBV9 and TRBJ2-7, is DSGVTQTPKHLITATGQRVTLRCSPRSGDLSVYWYQQSLDQGLQFLIQYYNGEERAKGNILERFSAQQFPDLHSELNLSSLELGDSALYFCASSGRAGGYEQYFGPGTRLTVT.

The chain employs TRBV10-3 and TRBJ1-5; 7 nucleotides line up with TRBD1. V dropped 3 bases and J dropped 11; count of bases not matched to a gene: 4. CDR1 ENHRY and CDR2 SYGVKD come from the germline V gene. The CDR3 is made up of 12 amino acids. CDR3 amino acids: CAISDDRASQHF. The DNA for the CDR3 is TGTGCCATCAGTGATGACAGGGCCTCCCAGCATTTT.